A single sample is the source of the 9 T cell receptor beta chains below, sequenced in a study of tumor and adjacent non-tumor tissue in lung cancer. RNA was extracted from bulk tissue without any cell sorting. More than 3 cm separated this lung sample from the edge of the tumor. A modified ARM-PCR protocol with three rounds of nested PCR amplified TCRbeta. TCRdb ran MiXCR on the multiplex PCR reads and lists one entry per CDR3 protein. The sample shows 100,000 or so distinct CDR3 sequences, about 80% of them seen only once. Sequencing used distant non-tumor lung tissue. The origin of the receptors is a man aged 55 to 69 with small cell lung cancer.

As regards this clonotype: A much larger clone sits a single nucleotide away, making a read error possible. Here the CDR3 omits its conserved ending phenylalanine or tryptophan, so a read error is the likely source. The gene calls are TRBV7-9 and TRBJ2-3; D is uncertain. The CDR3 consists of 13 residues. The ends were cut back, 0 bases at V and 5 bases at J, with 6 bases in the middle. Germline assignment: CDR1 SEHNR and CDR2 FQNEAQ (reference sequence). CDR3 in amino acids: CASSLATGDTQYL. The CDR3 DNA reads TGTGCCAGCAGCTTAGCGACGGGAGATACGCAGTATTTA.

This sequence joins TRBV6-6 and TRBJ2-7, with D possibly TRBD1 on 6 matching bases. Germline V gene sequence: CDR1 MNHNY, CDR2 SVGAGI (reference sequence). The CDR3 is 13 amino acids. This chain's CDR3 is CASHRVRPTKRYF. Written as DNA, the CDR3 is TGTGCTAGTCACAGGGTGCGGCCGACCAAGCGGTACTTC.

The J gene is TRBJ1-5, the V gene TRBV20-1; D gene uncertain. CDR1 is DFQATT and CDR2 is SNEGSKA in the germline V gene (reference sequence). V was cut by 7 bases and J by 0 bases, with 10 bases left in between. This CDR3 has 13 amino acids. For the CDR3, the DNA is TGCAGTGTTAAGTATTATAGCAATCAGCCCCAGCATTTT. Translating it yields CSVKYYSNQPQHF.

In the case of this clonotype: With a much larger clone just one base away, this may be a read error. The V gene is TRBV7-3, the J gene TRBJ2-1, with a possible D match to TRBD1 (6 bases). The germline CDR1 and CDR2 sequences are SGHTA and FQGTGA. Trimming removed 1 base from V and 3 bases from J, with 10 bases in between. CDR3 length: 15 amino acids. The CDR3 DNA follows: TGTGCCAGCAGCTTAAGGCAGGGGTGCTACAATGAGCAGTTCTTC. It encodes CASSLRQGCYNEQFF.

The rearrangement joins TRBV11-2 to TRBJ2-1; D possibly corresponds to TRBD1 (5 bases). The CDR3 extends over 14 amino acids. CDR1 and CDR2 (germline): SGHAT, FQNNGV. The CDR3 is CVSQKWQGDDEQFF. Written as DNA, the CDR3 is TGTGTCAGTCAGAAGTGGCAGGGCGACGATGAGCAGTTCTTC.

A word on this clonotype: Mismatch with germline at one junction end may stem from a read error. The chain uses TRBV12-3 or TRBV12-4 and TRBJ2-3, with 7 bases that match TRBD2. The CDR3 consists of 17 residues. CDR3 bases: TGTGCGAGCAGTTTAGAGCCTACCGGGAGGCCGGGAGATACGCAGTATTTT. Its protein product is CASSLEPTGRPGDTQYF.

V is TRBV6-1 and J is TRBJ2-1; 8 bases line up with TRBD2. CDR1 and CDR2 (germline): MNHNS, SASEGT. With 2 bases clipped from V and 6 bases from J, the junction kept 6 bases outside the gene matches. This CDR3 comprises 15 residues. CDR3 loop: CASSEQTGGGNEQFF. The CDR3, as DNA: TGTGCCAGCAGTGAACAGACGGGGGGGGGCAATGAGCAGTTCTTC.

With regard to this clonotype: A single base separates this from a much larger clone, so it may be a read error. This chain joins TRBV20-1 and TRBJ1-2, with D possibly matching TRBD1 (5 bases). This CDR3 comprises 15 residues. CDR1 is DFQATT, CDR2 SNEGSKA, per germline (reference sequence). The CDR3 region has the DNA TGCAGTGCTAGAGATCGGGGGAGTTCGGGCTATGGCTGCACCTTC. This gives the protein CSARDRGSSGYGCTF.

Details on this clonotype: One end of the junction fails to match germline, which may point to a read error. The chain links TRBV11-2 to TRBJ1-4, with a tentative D call TRBD1 (5 bases). The CDR3 totals 15 residues. Germline values: CDR1 SGHAT, CDR2 FQNNGV. This CDR3 reads CASSLEVEGSGKPFF. The DNA of the CDR3 is TGTGCCAGCAGCTTAGAGGTAGAGGGGTCGGGAAAACCGTTTTTT.